This record concerns one TCR beta chain sequence. What it recognizes is unknown. This sample stems from a study of T cell responses to AZD1222 COVID-19 vaccine. Study-level points and caveats: Distributed over spike, vaccine-associated CD4 TCRs predominated at 160-218 and 743-854. In a largely white British group with more females than males, clonal diversity was possibly underestimated. Reports indicate that nearly half of spike-specific TCRs are directed at unmutated variant regions. Only five to seven AZD1222 recipients tested seropositive at baseline.

Profiled with immunoSEQ multiplex PCR; TCRdb holds only in-frame clones, not every one. Of around 200,000 clones listed, 90% to 95% are singletons. Germline lookup yields CDR1 SGHTA and CDR2 FQGNSA. V lost 1 base and J lost 7, with 11 bases in between. The CDR3 contains 15 residues. Sequenced material: peripheral blood, taken 28 days after the second AZD1222 dose. The sequence came from an adult who received the AZD1222 COVID-19 vaccine. The chain employs TRBV7-2 and TRBJ1-6; a weak D match, TRBD1 (5 bases). This chain's CDR3 is CASSLGGRRNSPLHF. CDR3 DNA: TGTGCCAGCAGCTTAGGGGGCAGGAGAAATTCACCCCTCCACTTT.